These T cell receptor beta chains were read from a single sample in a study of OX40 agonist ivuxolimab in advanced cancers. TCRdb keeps only in-frame clones here, not all; method: immunoSEQ multiplex PCR. The sample includes around 76,000 clones, around four fifths seen only once; the top ten take 5.9%. The sample in question was CD4+ or CD8+ T cells sorted from blood, obtained in a trial of the OX40 agonist ivuxolimab. Source of these receptors: an adult with an advanced solid tumor such as melanoma, head and neck, liver or kidney cancer. Each CDR3 is given with its conserved first and last residue. A D gene is named only where the DNA matches it firmly. Clone sizes are given selectively: once, few, many, or a class where the clone is expanded.

cdr3_nt cdr3_aa d_call j_call clone_size v_call
TGTGCCAGCAGTTTATTCGGCGGGGCTAACACCGGGGAGCTGTTTTTT CASSLFGGANTGELFF . TRBJ2-2 . TRBV27
TGTGCCAGCAGATATCGGACAGGCGGGTCGACTAACGAGCAGTACTTC CASRYRTGGSTNEQYF TRBD1 TRBJ2-7 . TRBV2
TGTGCCAGCAGTCCAGGGGGCTCGGAAAACACTGAAGCTTTCTTT CASSPGGSENTEAFF TRBD1 TRBJ1-1 . TRBV28
TGTGCCAGCAGTTTACCCCCCAACAACTATGGCTACACCTTC CASSLPPNNYGYTF . TRBJ1-2 few TRBV28
TGTGCCAGCAGCCCACTCCTCAGTATCGACTATGGCTACACCTTC CASSPLLSIDYGYTF . TRBJ1-2 . TRBV4-2
TGCGCCAGCAGCTTGGGAGCAGACGCGAGGAACACCGGGGAGCTGTTTTTT CASSLGADARNTGELFF . TRBJ2-2 once TRBV5-1
TGTGCCAGCAGTTTAGGCGGGGACTATGGCTACACCTTC CASSLGGDYGYTF . TRBJ1-2 . TRBV28
TGTGCCAGTAGCACGGGACTAGCGGGACCCACCGGGCAGTTCTTC CASSTGLAGPTGQFF TRBD2 TRBJ2-1 . TRBV19
TGTGCCAGCAGCTGGGTAGCGGGGCGTAGCACAGATACGCAGTATTTT CASSWVAGRSTDTQYF TRBD2 TRBJ2-3 once TRBV11-2
TGTGCCAGTAGTATTAGCGAAACACCATACTACGAGCAGTACTTC CASSISETPYYEQYF . TRBJ2-7 . TRBV19
TGTGCCAGCAGTGAAGGGAATCAGCCCCAGCATTTT CASSEGNQPQHF . TRBJ1-5 . TRBV25-1
TGTGCCACCAGCAGAGATATGCGTTCACCCCTCCACTTT CATSRDMRSPLHF . TRBJ1-6 once TRBV15
TGCGCCAGCAGTCGCGGAACCGCGCAAGCTTTCTTT CASSRGTAQAFF . TRBJ1-1 once TRBV5-1
TGTGCCAGCAGCTTAAGCCAGGACAGGGTTACTGAAGCTTTCTTT CASSLSQDRVTEAFF TRBD1 TRBJ1-1 . TRBV11-2
TGTGCCTGGAGTGTATCCCTATTTACTAAGGGGGTTTGGACAGATACGCAGTATTTT CAWSVSLFTKGVWTDTQYF . TRBJ2-3 . TRBV30
TGTGCCAGCAGTTACGGACAGGGTTGGGGAGAGACCCAGTACTTC CASSYGQGWGETQYF TRBD1 TRBJ2-5 . TRBV6-6
TGCGCCAGCAGTGAGCTGGCGGGGACGGAGACCCAGTACTTC CASSELAGTETQYF . TRBJ2-5 once TRBV10-1
TGTGCCAGCAGCAAACGTCGGGACAGCGGGACAAAAAACATTCAGTACTTC CASSKRRDSGTKNIQYF . TRBJ2-4 . TRBV21-1
TGTGCCAGCAGCCTACCCCCCACAGATACGCAGTATTTT CASSLPPTDTQYF . TRBJ2-3 . TRBV5-6
TGTGCCACCAGCAGAGACGATGGGCAGGGGATCAATGAGCAGTTCTTC CATSRDDGQGINEQFF . TRBJ2-1 . TRBV15
TGTGCCAGCAGCGGTAGCGGGGTCCTCTACGAGCAGTACTTC CASSGSGVLYEQYF TRBD2 TRBJ2-7 . TRBV7-2
TGTGCCAGCAGTTCAGACAGGGAGTTCACAGATACGCAGTATTTT CASSSDREFTDTQYF TRBD1 TRBJ2-3 . TRBV28
TGTGCCAGCAGCTCACAGGGAATAACCGGGGAGCTGTTTTTT CASSSQGITGELFF . TRBJ2-2 once TRBV11-1
TGTGCCAGCAGCTTAAGACCGGGACTGGGTCAGCCCCAGCATTTT CASSLRPGLGQPQHF . TRBJ1-5 . TRBV7-6
TGCGCCAGCAGCTCGGACCCCGGGACAGGGAACACTGAAGCTTTCTTT CASSSDPGTGNTEAFF TRBD1 TRBJ1-1 . TRBV5-1
TGTGCCAGCAGCTCCCGGGGACTAGGGTACCAAGAGACCCAGTACTTC CASSSRGLGYQETQYF TRBD2 TRBJ2-5 . TRBV5-6
TGTGCCAGCAGTTTGGGGTACAGGAGCATGAACACTGAAGCTTTCTTT CASSLGYRSMNTEAFF . TRBJ1-1 . TRBV28
TGTGCCAGCAGGCAGCCGGGGAACGAGCAGTACTTC CASRQPGNEQYF . TRBJ2-7 . TRBV5-4
TGTGCCAGCAGTGAGCCTAGCGTCTACGAGCAGTACTTC CASSEPSVYEQYF . TRBJ2-7 . TRBV2
TGTGCCAGCACCCCCGGGACAACTTTCTACGAGCAGTACTTC CASTPGTTFYEQYF . TRBJ2-7 . TRBV28
TGCGCCGGTAGGAGAGGACTAGCGGACACCGGGGAGCTGTTTTTT CAGRRGLADTGELFF TRBD2 TRBJ2-2 . TRBV10-2
TGTGCCAGCAGCGACGAGGACAGGAGCACAGATACGCAGTATTTT CASSDEDRSTDTQYF TRBD1 TRBJ2-3 few TRBV5-8
TGTGCCAGCAGCTTAGCTGGCGGGCGGAGCTCCTACGAGCAGTACTTC CASSLAGGRSSYEQYF . TRBJ2-7 . TRBV7-2
TGCAGCGTTGATCGGGCAGACCATGGCTACACCTTC CSVDRADHGYTF . TRBJ1-2 . TRBV29-1
TGTGCCAGCAGCACCGCACAGGGCTATGAGCAGTTCTTC CASSTAQGYEQFF . TRBJ2-1 . TRBV7-2
TGTGCCAGCTCACCACCGACCGTCAACATTCAGTACTTC CASSPPTVNIQYF . TRBJ2-4 . TRBV18
TGTGCCAGCTCACCCGGACAGGGAATATGGCCCCTCCACTTT CASSPGQGIWPLHF TRBD1 TRBJ1-6 . TRBV18
TGTGCCAGCAGTGAACAGTCGGGGGGCCCAAGAGAGACCCAGTACTTC CASSEQSGGPRETQYF . TRBJ2-5 . TRBV2
TGTGCCACCAGCCGTCCTAGCGGGAGGTGGTATGAGCAGTTCTTC CATSRPSGRWYEQFF TRBD2 TRBJ2-1 . TRBV15